This T cell receptor (beta chain) is drawn from a study of blood T cell repertoires in COVID-19. Study at large: COVID-19 samples, acute and convalescent, were from the United States, Italy and Spain. PBMCs, B-cell-depleted T cells, or T cells were the source of the cDNA or gDNA that made up the material.

This clone was detected once. Source study methods: Using reference gene primer amplification, nucleated cell counts were estimated. TCRdb's copy holds only in-frame clones and misses some; the assay was immunoSEQ multiplex PCR. That table is the source of V, J and clone size, and D and trimming were worked out from the DNA. The sample yields tens of thousands of clones, around 94% seen once. Recruited during active infection, patients (from Seattle) were subsequently followed longitudinally. Trimming cost V 4 bases and J 0 bases; bases outside gene matches: 9. This CDR3 spans 19 amino acids. Germline CDR1 and CDR2: SNHLY and FYNNEI.

The chain has TRBV2 and TRBJ1-6; 10 nucleotides match TRBD1. Sequencing was carried out using peripheral blood. This TCR came from a man aged 50 to 59 with COVID-19, enrolled during active disease. The CDR3 coding sequence is TGTGCCAGCAGTGGATCGGGACAGGGGTCGAGCTCCTATAATTCACCCCTCCACTTT. Translated: CASSGSGQGSSSYNSPLHF.